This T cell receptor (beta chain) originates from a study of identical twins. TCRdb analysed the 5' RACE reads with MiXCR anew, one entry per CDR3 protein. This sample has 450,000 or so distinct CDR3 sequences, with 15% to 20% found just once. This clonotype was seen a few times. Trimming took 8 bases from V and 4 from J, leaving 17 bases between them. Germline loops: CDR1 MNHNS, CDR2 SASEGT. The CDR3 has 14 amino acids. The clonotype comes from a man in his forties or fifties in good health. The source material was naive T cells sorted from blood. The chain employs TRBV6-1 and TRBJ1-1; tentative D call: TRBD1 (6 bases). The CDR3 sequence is CASSSPGGLTEAFF. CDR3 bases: TGTGCCAGCTCGTCGCCCGGGGGGCTCACTGAAGCTTTCTTT.